The text below deals with one TCR beta chain. Its specificity is not known. Semi-nested PCR with Nested Universal Primer A followed constant-region reverse priming of full-length variable regions. TCRdb reanalysed the 5' RACE reads using MiXCR and keeps one entry per CDR3 protein. The table records tens of thousands of distinct CDR3 sequences, approximately 20% of them present only once. Study-level results: Tumor Treg TCRs overlapped most with tumor naive CD4+ cells.

Naive CD4+ T cells were purified with Tregs depleted by CD25. The sequenced sample was naive CD4+ T cells sorted from a lymph node. Documented subset: naive CD4+ T cells, CD4+CD45RA+CD25-. This receptor was identified in a female donor with breast cancer.

The CDR3 DNA reads TGCGCCAGCAGCTGGGTGGACAGCCAAGAGACCCAGTACTTC. Its translation: CASSWVDSQETQYF. The J gene is TRBJ2-5, the V gene TRBV5-1; perhaps TRBD1 as D (6 bases). Germline CDR1 is SGHRS and CDR2 is YFSETQ. The CDR3 contains 14 residues. Trimming took 3 bases from V and 1 from J, leaving 10 bases between them.